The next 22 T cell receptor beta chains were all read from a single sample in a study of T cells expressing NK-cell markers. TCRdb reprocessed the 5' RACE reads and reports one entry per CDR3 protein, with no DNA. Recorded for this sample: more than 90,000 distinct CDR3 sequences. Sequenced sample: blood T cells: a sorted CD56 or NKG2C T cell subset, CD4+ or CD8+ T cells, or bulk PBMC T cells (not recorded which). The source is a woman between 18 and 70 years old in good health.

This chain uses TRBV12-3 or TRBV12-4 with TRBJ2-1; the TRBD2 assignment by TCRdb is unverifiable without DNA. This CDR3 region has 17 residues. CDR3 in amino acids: CASSRSRGEGPRDEQFF.

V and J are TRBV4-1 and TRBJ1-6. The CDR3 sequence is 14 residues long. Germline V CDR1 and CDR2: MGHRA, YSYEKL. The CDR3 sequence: CASSQGDRNSPLHF.

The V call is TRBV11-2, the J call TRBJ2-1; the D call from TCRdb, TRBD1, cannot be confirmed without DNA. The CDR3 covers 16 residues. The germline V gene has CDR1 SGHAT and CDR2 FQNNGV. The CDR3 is CASRQTGFGSYNEQFF.

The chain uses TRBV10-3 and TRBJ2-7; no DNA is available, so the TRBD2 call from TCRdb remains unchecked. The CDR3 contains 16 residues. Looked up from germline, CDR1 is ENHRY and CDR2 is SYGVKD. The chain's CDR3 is CAISVAGGESSYEQYF.

CDR3 sequence: CSAKLGGEGSPLHF. The V call is TRBV20-1, the J call TRBJ1-6; absent DNA, TCRdb's TRBD1 call cannot be checked. Germline V gene data show CDR1 as DFQATT and CDR2 as SNEGSKA (reference sequence). This CDR3 region has 14 residues.

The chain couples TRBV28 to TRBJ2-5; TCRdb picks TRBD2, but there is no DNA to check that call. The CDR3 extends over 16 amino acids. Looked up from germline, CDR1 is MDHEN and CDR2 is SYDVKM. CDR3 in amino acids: CASSPIAGGPRETQYF.

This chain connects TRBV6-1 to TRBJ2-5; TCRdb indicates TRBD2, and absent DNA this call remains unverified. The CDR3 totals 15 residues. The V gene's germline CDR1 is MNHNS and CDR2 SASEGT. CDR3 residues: CASSPILAGGETQYF.

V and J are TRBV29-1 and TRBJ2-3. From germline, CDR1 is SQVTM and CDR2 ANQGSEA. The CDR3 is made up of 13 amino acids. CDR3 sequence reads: CSVFIPNTDTQYF.

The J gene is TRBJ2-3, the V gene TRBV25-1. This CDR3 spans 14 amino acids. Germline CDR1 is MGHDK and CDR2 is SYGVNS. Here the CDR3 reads CASSSAGWGDTQYF.

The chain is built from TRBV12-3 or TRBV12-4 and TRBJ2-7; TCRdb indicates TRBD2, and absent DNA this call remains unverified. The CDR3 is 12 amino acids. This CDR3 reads CASSSLVYEQYF.

This CDR3 reads CATGTGPEKLFF. The rearrangement uses TRBV5-4 and TRBJ1-4. The V gene's germline CDR1 is SGHNT and CDR2 YYREEE (reference sequence). The CDR3 covers 12 residues.

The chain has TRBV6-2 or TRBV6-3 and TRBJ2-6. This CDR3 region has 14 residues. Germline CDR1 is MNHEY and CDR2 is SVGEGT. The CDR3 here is CAIAMHSGANVLTF.

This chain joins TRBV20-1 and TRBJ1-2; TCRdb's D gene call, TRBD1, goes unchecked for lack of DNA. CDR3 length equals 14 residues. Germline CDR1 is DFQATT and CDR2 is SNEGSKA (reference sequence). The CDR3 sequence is CSARSGGVSMGYTF.

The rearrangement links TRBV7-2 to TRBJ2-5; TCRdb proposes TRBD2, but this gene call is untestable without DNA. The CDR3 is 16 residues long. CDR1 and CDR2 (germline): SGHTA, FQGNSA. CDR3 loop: CASSLVPSGPEETQYF.

The CDR3 region is CSARDGVASTYEQYF. The rearrangement links TRBV20-1 to TRBJ2-7; TCRdb indicates TRBD2, and absent DNA this call remains unverified. This CDR3 region has 15 residues. Per the germline V gene, CDR1 is DFQATT and CDR2 is SNEGSKA (reference sequence).

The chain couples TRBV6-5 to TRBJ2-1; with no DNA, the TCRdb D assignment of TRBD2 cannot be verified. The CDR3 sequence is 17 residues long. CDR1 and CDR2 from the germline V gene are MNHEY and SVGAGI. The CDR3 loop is CASSYTARTSQRGEQFF.

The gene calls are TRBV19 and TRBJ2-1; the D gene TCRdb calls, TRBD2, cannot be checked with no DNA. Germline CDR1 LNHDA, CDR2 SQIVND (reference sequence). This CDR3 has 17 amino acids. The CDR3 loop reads CASSDTSGGAPYNEQFF.

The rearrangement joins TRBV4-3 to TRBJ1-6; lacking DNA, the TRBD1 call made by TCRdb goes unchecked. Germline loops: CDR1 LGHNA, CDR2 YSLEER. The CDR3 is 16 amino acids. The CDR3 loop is CASSQDPTVFNSPLHF.

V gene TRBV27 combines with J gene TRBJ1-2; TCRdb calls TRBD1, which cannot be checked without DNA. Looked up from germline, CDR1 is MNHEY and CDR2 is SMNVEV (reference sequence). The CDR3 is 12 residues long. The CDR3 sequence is CASMSPHGGYTF.

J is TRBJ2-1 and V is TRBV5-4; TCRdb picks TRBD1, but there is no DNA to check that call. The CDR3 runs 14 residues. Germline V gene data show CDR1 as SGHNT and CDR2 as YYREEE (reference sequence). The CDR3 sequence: CASSPGTLYNEQFF.

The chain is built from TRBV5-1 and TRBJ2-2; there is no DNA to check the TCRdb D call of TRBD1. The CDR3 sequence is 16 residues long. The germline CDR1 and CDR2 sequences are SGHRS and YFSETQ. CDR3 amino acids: CASSLLGRGNTGELFF.

The CDR3 here is CAPSTGASTDTQYF. The chain joins TRBV10-3 to TRBJ2-3; TCRdb calls TRBD2, which cannot be checked without DNA. This CDR3 comprises 14 residues. CDR1 and CDR2 (germline): ENHRY, SYGVKD.